The 32 T cell receptor beta chains reported below all come from one sample, sequenced in a study of T-cell memory formation after mild COVID-19. TCRdb passed the 5' RACE reads through MiXCR, listing each CDR3 protein once. Altogether over 150,000 distinct CDR3 sequences are present, around a sixth being singletons, with the ten largest covering roughly 3.8%. Sequencing was carried out using PBMCs or a T cell subset sorted from them (not recorded which). The receptor set was obtained from a man between 18 and 35 years old who had mild COVID-19 (a few samples of this study predate the infection). Cell type and time point are not known.

The chain combines TRBV11-2 with TRBJ2-5; 7 bases align to TRBD2. In germline, CDR1 is SGHAT, CDR2 FQNNGV. The ends lost 1 base at V and 0 bases at J; junction bases unmatched: 8. This CDR3 is built from 17 residues. The CDR3 coding sequence is TGTGCCAGCAGCTTAGGGTACTCTAGCGGCTACCAAGAGACCCAGTACTTC. This codes for CASSLGYSSGYQETQYF.

In this sample, this clonotype turned up many times. The chain carries TRBV6-5 and TRBJ2-3; tentatively, D is TRBD2 (5 bases). Looked up from germline, CDR1 is MNHEY and CDR2 is SVGAGI. With 2 bases removed from V and 1 base from J, the gap between germline ends came to 7 bases. The CDR3 covers 14 residues. CDR3 protein: CASSYAGGTDTQYF. In DNA, the CDR3 is TGTGCCAGCAGTTACGCGGGCGGCACAGATACGCAGTATTTT.

This clonotype was observed a few times. The V and J genes are TRBV5-1 and TRBJ2-1, with D perhaps TRBD1 (5 bases). Trimming stripped 2 bases from V and 9 bases from J, with 15 bases between. The CDR3 consists of 14 residues. Per germline, CDR1 SGHRS and CDR2 YFSETQ. The CDR3 nucleotides read TGCGCCAGCAGCTTAATACCAGGGCAGGGTGAGCAGTTCTTC. The encoded protein is CASSLIPGQGEQFF.

This clonotype was detected a few times. This chain uses TRBV7-9 with TRBJ1-2; unclear D gene. The CDR3 runs to 13 residues. Germline assignment: CDR1 SEHNR and CDR2 FQNEAQ (reference sequence). The V end lost 5 bases, the J end lost 6 bases, and 13 bases lay between the germline ends. The CDR3 DNA reads TGTGCCAGCAGCGCTGGACCAATTAATGGCTACACCTTC. It specifies CASSAGPINGYTF.

This clonotype came up a few times. The V call is TRBV7-2, the J call TRBJ2-1, with 10 bases lining up with TRBD2. Looked up from germline, CDR1 is SGHTA and CDR2 is FQGNSA. J gave up 6 bases and V 1 base, and 3 bases lay outside the gene matches. This CDR3 region has 15 residues. In nucleotides, the CDR3 is TGTGCCAGCAGCTTAGTCGCTAGCGGGGGCAATGAGCAGTTCTTC. It encodes CASSLVASGGNEQFF.

The chain has TRBV12-3 or TRBV12-4 and TRBJ2-1; tentatively, D is TRBD2 (6 bases). The CDR3 consists of 11 residues. V shed 4 bases and J shed 14 bases, with 12 bases lying between them. CDR3 residues: CASSYGGVEFF. The CDR3 DNA reads as TGTGCCAGCAGTTACGGGGGAGTGGAGTTCTTC.

J is TRBJ2-5 and V is TRBV7-2, with D perhaps TRBD2 (5 bases). The V gene's germline CDR1 is SGHTA and CDR2 FQGNSA. Trimming pared 4 bases from V and 0 bases from J, leaving 15 bases between. The CDR3 extends over 16 amino acids. The CDR3 bases are TGTGCCAGCAGCTCCCGAAATCGCGGGTACCAAGAGACCCAGTACTTC. It translates to CASSSRNRGYQETQYF.

Only a few counts were recorded for this clonotype. This rearrangement joins TRBV15 to TRBJ2-7, with 7 bases matching TRBD1. Germline trimming cut 1 base from V and 4 bases from J; bases unmatched to any gene: 4. This CDR3 has 14 amino acids. CDR1 and CDR2 from the germline V gene are LNHNV and YYDKDF (reference sequence). As DNA, the CDR3 is TGTGCCACCAGCAGAGGACAGGGTGGTTACGAGCAGTACGTC. Translated: CATSRGQGGYEQYV.

This clonotype was seen ten or more times. The rearrangement joins TRBV5-1 to TRBJ2-1, with D perhaps TRBD2 (6 bases). CDR1 SGHRS and CDR2 YFSETQ come from the germline V gene. The CDR3 length is 13 residues. Between the trimmed V and J ends, which lost 1 base and 15 bases, there was a span of 17 bases. As DNA, the CDR3 is TGCGCCAGCAGCTTGTCCGCGGACGGGGGTCGGTTCTTC. This translates into CASSLSADGGRFF.

The chain employs TRBV29-1 and TRBJ2-3; D possibly uses TRBD1 or TRBD2 (5 bases each). The CDR3 extends over 13 amino acids. CDR1 and CDR2 (germline): SQVTM, ANQGSEA. V lost 6 bases and J lost 2, with 12 bases in between. CDR3 loop: CSVGTVHTDTQYF. DNA of the CDR3: TGCAGCGTGGGGACGGTCCACACAGATACGCAGTATTTT.

V and J are TRBV5-8 and TRBJ2-7, with D possibly TRBD1 on 7 matching bases. CDR3 length: 14 amino acids. Trimming left V 2 bases short and J 3 bases short, with 12 bases between. Germline-derived CDR1 and CDR2 are SGHTS and YDEGEE. CDR3 protein: CASSFPGGIYEQYF. CDR3 in DNA: TGTGCCAGCAGCTTTCCAGGGGGGATCTACGAGCAGTACTTC.

The V gene is TRBV20-1, the J gene TRBJ2-4; the D is unclear. V shed 6 bases and J shed 2 bases, with 14 bases lying between them. The CDR3 covers 14 residues. Germline CDR1 reads DFQATT; CDR2 reads SNEGSKA (reference sequence). The CDR3 here is CSAERLNSKNIQYF. CDR3 nucleotides: TGCAGTGCCGAGCGACTTAATTCCAAAAACATTCAGTACTTC.

This chain links TRBV7-3 with TRBJ1-1; D may be TRBD1 (5 bases). V was clipped by 5 bases and J by 11 bases, with 15 bases between them. This CDR3 region has 12 residues. In germline, CDR1 is SGHTA, CDR2 FQGTGA. The chain's CDR3 is CASSDPSGGAFF. CDR3 sequence (DNA): TGTGCCAGCAGCGACCCTTCGGGGGGGGCTTTCTTT.

This chain connects TRBV12-3 or TRBV12-4 to TRBJ1-5; D is ambiguous. V lost 4 bases and J lost 5, with 12 bases in between. This CDR3 spans 14 amino acids. The CDR3 DNA follows: TGTGCCAGCAGTTACCGGGCGTGGGATCAGCCCCAGCATTTT. Amino acids: CASSYRAWDQPQHF.

The chain uses TRBV6-1 and TRBJ1-5, with D possibly TRBD1 on 5 matching bases. This CDR3 is 14 amino acids long. Germline V gives CDR1 MNHNS, CDR2 SASEGT. V shed 6 bases and J shed 6 bases, with 15 bases lying between them. The CDR3 here is CASRGPGYPQPQHF. The CDR3, as DNA: TGTGCCAGCAGGGGACCTGGATATCCTCAGCCCCAGCATTTT.

This clonotype was found a few times. The V gene is TRBV4-3, the J gene TRBJ1-1; the D is unclear. The CDR3 has 14 residues. Looked up from germline, CDR1 is LGHNA and CDR2 is YSLEER. The ends were cut back, 1 base at V and 10 bases at J, with 16 bases in the middle. CDR3 in amino acids: CASSQGRETPGAFF. In DNA form, the CDR3 reads TGCGCCAGCAGCCAAGGGAGGGAGACGCCGGGAGCTTTCTTT.

This clonotype has more than one count but fewer than ten. CDR3 DNA: TGTGCCAGCCAGCTTAGGAGGGCTAGAGATGGAGAGACCCAGTACTTC. Protein sequence: CASQLRRARDGETQYF. V usage is TRBV11-2 and J usage is TRBJ2-5, with D perhaps TRBD2 (6 bases). The CDR3 totals 16 residues. Trimming took off 8 bases at V and 4 bases at J, with 23 bases between the two ends. Germline CDR1 reads SGHAT; CDR2 reads FQNNGV. Looking up the rest from reference TRBV11-2 and TRBJ2-5 gives the full variable domain: EAGVAQSPRYKIIEKRQSVAFWCNPISGHATLYWYQQILGQGPKLLIQFQNNGVVDDSQLPKDRFSAERLKGVDSTLKIQPAKLEDSAVYLCASQLRRARDGETQYFGPGTRLLVL.

The rearrangement links TRBV28 to TRBJ1-5; TRBD1 aligns across 7 bases. The CDR3 totals 15 residues. V trimming: 7 bases; J trimming: 2 bases; junction bases outside the gene matches: 8. CDR1 and CDR2 (germline): MDHEN, SYDVKM. The CDR3 sequence: CASILQGLGNQPQHF. The CDR3 nucleotides read TGTGCCAGCATACTACAGGGGTTGGGCAATCAGCCCCAGCATTTT.

The sample holds many counts of this clonotype. The genes are TRBV7-9 and TRBJ2-1; 8 bases fit TRBD2. V gave up 2 bases and J gave up 6 bases; unmatched junction bases: 6. Germline values: CDR1 SEHNR, CDR2 FQNEAQ (reference sequence). The CDR3 is 15 residues long. DNA of the CDR3: TGTGCCAGCAGCTTAACCGGGACTAGGGGCAATGAGCAGTTCTTC. It encodes CASSLTGTRGNEQFF.

The chain recombines TRBV6-6 with TRBJ2-3, with a tentative D call TRBD2 (6 bases). CDR3 length equals 16 residues. V was pared by 3 bases and J by 1 base, with 14 bases between. The germline V gene has CDR1 MNHNY and CDR2 SVGAGI (reference sequence). CDR3 sequence reads: CASSYGVGGGTDTQYF. CDR3 nucleotides: TGTGCCAGCAGTTATGGAGTCGGCGGGGGCACAGATACGCAGTATTTT.

This clonotype was detected only a few times. The chain uses TRBV7-9 and TRBJ2-3; D unclear. V was clipped by 5 bases and J by 4 bases, with 7 bases between them. Germline loops: CDR1 SEHNR, CDR2 FQNEAQ (reference sequence). CDR3 length equals 12 residues. The CDR3 loop reads CASSVTADTQYF. The DNA for the CDR3 is TGTGCCAGCAGCGTCACGGCAGATACGCAGTATTTT.

The chain carries TRBV3-1 and TRBJ1-2; tentative D call: TRBD1 (6 bases). The CDR3 runs to 14 residues. From germline, CDR1 is LGHDT and CDR2 YNNKEL (reference sequence). The V gene lost 0 bases and the J gene lost 8 bases, with 13 bases spanning the gap. CDR3 bases: TGTGCCAGCAGCCAAGATATCCAGGGGAGCGGCTACACCTTC. It codes for CASSQDIQGSGYTF.

This clonotype was found a few times. V usage is TRBV20-1 and J usage is TRBJ2-2, with D perhaps TRBD2 (6 bases). Germline CDR1 DFQATT, CDR2 SNEGSKA (reference sequence). This CDR3 comprises 15 residues. Trimming shortened V by 6 bases and J by 5 bases, and 19 bases separated the two germline ends. In nucleotides, the CDR3 is TGCAGTGCCCTGAACGTAGGAGGGTCTACCGGGGAGCTGTTTTTT. It encodes CSALNVGGSTGELFF.

This clonotype has a count of ten or more. The gene calls are TRBV7-3 and TRBJ2-1, with 10 bases that match TRBD2. The ends lost 5 bases at V and 12 bases at J; junction bases unmatched: 13. The CDR3 spans 15 residues. Germline V gene lookup returns CDR1 SGHTA and CDR2 FQGTGA. In DNA, the CDR3 is TGTGCCAGCAGCACCATAGCGGGGGGCGGAGGTGGGCAGTTCTTC. Amino acids: CASSTIAGGGGGQFF.

Many counts were recorded for this clonotype. This chain joins TRBV11-2 and TRBJ2-7; a weak D match, TRBD1 (5 bases). The CDR3 loop spans 12 amino acids. V was trimmed by 2 bases and J by 5 bases, leaving 7 bases between them. Germline-derived CDR1 and CDR2 are SGHAT and FQNNGV. The CDR3 is CASSLQGHEQYF. DNA for the CDR3: TGTGCCAGCAGCTTACAGGGCCACGAGCAGTACTTC.

The chain joins TRBV12-3 or TRBV12-4 to TRBJ2-1; 7 bases are shared with TRBD2. V lost 3 bases and J lost 6; bases outside the gene matches: 8. CDR3 length equals 15 residues. DNA of the CDR3: TGTGCCAGCAGTTTCCCGGGGGGTTGGGGCAATGAGCAGTTCTTC. This encodes CASSFPGGWGNEQFF.

This chain uses TRBV5-4 with TRBJ2-2; possibly TRBD2 for D (6 bases). The CDR3 loop spans 17 amino acids. With 4 bases removed from V and 4 bases from J, the gap between germline ends came to 20 bases. Per the germline V gene, CDR1 is SGHNT and CDR2 is YYREEE (reference sequence). In nucleotides, the CDR3 is TGTGCCAGCAGCGGAACCCGGGACTCCTTGATCACCGGGGAGCTGTTTTTT. Translated, it gives CASSGTRDSLITGELFF.

The rearrangement uses TRBV28 and TRBJ2-3; 7 nucleotides line up with TRBD1. With V trimmed by 11 bases and J by 4 bases, 9 bases remained unmatched. The CDR3 is 13 amino acids. The germline V gene encodes CDR1 MDHEN and CDR2 SYDVKM. The DNA of the CDR3 is TGTGCCGTTCACAGGGGAGCGGCAGATACGCAGTATTTT. Amino acid sequence: CAVHRGAADTQYF.

This clonotype came up a few times. The rearrangement joins TRBV7-2 to TRBJ2-5; weak D call: TRBD1 (5 bases). CDR3 size: 14 residues. Germline V gives CDR1 SGHTA, CDR2 FQGNSA. Trimming removed 8 bases at V and 0 bases at J, with 13 bases between. The CDR3 spells CASRRAGYQETQYF. DNA of the CDR3: TGTGCCAGCCGAAGGGCAGGGTACCAAGAGACCCAGTACTTC.

This clonotype has at least ten counts. This rearrangement joins TRBV27 to TRBJ2-3; 9 bases are shared with TRBD1. Germline V gene data show CDR1 as MNHEY and CDR2 as SMNVEV (reference sequence). This CDR3 comprises 16 residues. The V and J ends lost 5 bases and 8 bases, in that order; junction bases with no gene match: 14. Here the CDR3 DNA reads TGTGCCAGCAGTCAGGGGGGTAGGACAGGGGCTATTACGCAGTATTTT. Translated: CASSQGGRTGAITQYF.

This clonotype turned up a few times. The genes are TRBV20-1 and TRBJ1-2; 8 bases are shared with TRBD1. After removal of 3 bases from V and 4 bases from J, the junction contained 16 bases not matched to a gene. This CDR3 is 17 amino acids long. Per germline, CDR1 DFQATT and CDR2 SNEGSKA (reference sequence). As DNA, the CDR3 is TGCAGTGCTAGGGGGTTCGGCGGCAGGGGGCCCCGCTATGGCTACACCTTC. Residues: CSARGFGGRGPRYGYTF.

In this sample, this clonotype turned up a few times. V and J are TRBV6-1 and TRBJ2-2; no clear D. This CDR3 has 11 amino acids. Trimming left V 5 bases short and J 6 bases short, with 4 bases between. CDR1 is MNHNS and CDR2 is SASEGT in the germline V gene. CDR3 sequence: CASSRSGELFF. CDR3 bases: TGTGCCAGCAGTCGGTCCGGGGAGCTGTTTTTT.